This passage covers 22 T cell receptor beta chains from one sample sequenced in a study of breast tumors, draining lymph nodes, adjacent tissues. Samples came from axillary lymph nodes draining the breast cancer. TCRdb re-derived calls from the multiplex PCR reads in MiXCR, one entry per CDR3 protein. The sample has over 150,000 distinct CDR3 sequences, 31% seen once; the top ten hold approximately 4.5%. The sample taken for sequencing was axillary lymph node tissue. These receptors were obtained from a female donor with breast cancer. Some clones in this sample may be carry-over from other donors' samples.

This clonotype was counted ten times or more. V gene TRBV15 combines with J gene TRBJ2-7, with D unclear. Germline lookup yields CDR1 LNHNV and CDR2 YYDKDF (reference sequence). V was pared by 0 bases and J by 0 bases, with 3 bases between. The CDR3 is 13 amino acids. The CDR3: CATSRDPSYEQYF. The CDR3 bases are TGTGCCACCAGCAGAGATCCCTCCTACGAGCAGTACTTC.

The chain joins TRBV2 to TRBJ1-2, with D maybe TRBD1 (5 bases). The V end was cut by 2 bases, the J end by 5 bases, with 12 bases between. This CDR3 is built from 14 residues. Germline-derived CDR1 and CDR2 are SNHLY and FYNNEI. CDR3 protein: CASSEQGLEYGYTF. The CDR3 nucleotides read TGTGCCAGCAGTGAACAGGGCCTCGAATATGGCTACACCTTC.

This clonotype was seen ten or more times. V is TRBV2 and J is TRBJ1-5; no clear D gene. The CDR3 totals 14 residues. Deletions cut 4 bases from V and 0 bases from J, with 7 bases between. CDR1 is SNHLY and CDR2 is FYNNEI in the germline V gene. This CDR3 is CASSAEYSNQPQHF. The CDR3 DNA sequence: TGTGCCAGCAGTGCAGAATATAGCAATCAGCCCCAGCATTTT. Full variable domain (rest looked up from reference TRBV2 and TRBJ1-5): EPEVTQTPSHQVTQMGQEVILRCVPISNHLYFYWYRQILGQKVEFLVSFYNNEISEKSEIFDDQFSVERPDGSNFTLKIRSTKLEDSAMYFCASSAEYSNQPQHFGDGTRLSIL.

V is TRBV5-4 and J is TRBJ2-2; perhaps D is TRBD1 or TRBD2 (5 bases each). Germline V gene lookup returns CDR1 SGHNT and CDR2 YYREEE (reference sequence). V lost 0 bases to trimming and J lost 4 bases, with 10 bases between them. The CDR3 runs 15 residues. The CDR3 loop is CASSLGDEGTGELFF. In DNA form, the CDR3 reads TGTGCCAGCAGCTTGGGGGACGAGGGCACCGGGGAGCTGTTTTTT.

This clonotype was counted at least ten times. The rearrangement links TRBV6-6 to TRBJ2-7; either TRBD1 or TRBD2 may fit D (7 bases each). Trimming took 8 bases from V and 4 from J, leaving 15 bases between them. The CDR3 spans 13 residues. Germline-derived CDR1 and CDR2 are MNHNY and SVGAGI (reference sequence). CDR3 residues: CASGRDSPYEQYF. CDR3 bases: TGTGCCAGCGGGAGGGACAGCCCTTACGAGCAGTACTTC.

A note on this clonotype: It may be a read error: a sequence one base away is much more abundant. V usage is TRBV5-5 and J usage is TRBJ1-5; 7 bases map to TRBD1. The junction had 7 bases not matched to a gene; V was cut back by 1 base and J by 9 bases. CDR1 is SGHKS and CDR2 is YYEKEE in the germline V gene (reference sequence). The CDR3 has 14 amino acids. The CDR3 sequence: CASSLTGPGGPQHF. DNA of the CDR3: TGTGCCAGCAGCTTGACCGGTCCAGGGGGGCCCCAGCATTTT.

This clonotype was counted a single time. A much larger clonotype is one base distant, so this may be a read error. The chain is built from TRBV5-6 and TRBJ2-1; a weak D match, TRBD2 (5 bases). The germline V and J ends were trimmed by 3 bases and 8 bases, with 12 bases remaining between them. The CDR3 length is 13 residues. In germline, CDR1 is SGHDT, CDR2 YYEEEE. The DNA for the CDR3 is TGTGCCAGCAGCTCCCTGGTGAGGGATGAGCAGTTCTTC. It is translated as CASSSLVRDEQFF.

The J gene is TRBJ1-4, the V gene TRBV7-6; 7 bases line up with TRBD1. Unmatched junction bases numbered 8, after V lost 2 bases and J lost 8 bases. The CDR3 is made up of 15 amino acids. The germline V gene encodes CDR1 SGHVS and CDR2 FNYEAQ. In nucleotides, the CDR3 is TGTGCCAGCAGCTTATCGCAGGGGGGAAACGAAAAACTGTTTTTT. It specifies CASSLSQGGNEKLFF.

This clonotype was detected many times. The rearrangement uses TRBV30 and TRBJ1-4, with D unresolved. The V end was cut by 3 bases, the J end by 4 bases, with 9 bases between. The germline V gene has CDR1 GTSNPN and CDR2 SVGIG (reference sequence). This CDR3 is 13 amino acids long. In nucleotides, the CDR3 is TGTGCCTGGAGGGAGGACGGTAATGAAAAACTGTTTTTT. As protein: CAWREDGNEKLFF.

To note about this clonotype: This CDR3 is missing its conserved last phenylalanine or tryptophan, likely due to a read error. The chain uses TRBV2 and TRBJ2-1, with TRBD2 matching 11 bases. The CDR3 loop spans 19 amino acids. The germline CDR1 and CDR2 sequences are SNHLY and FYNNEI. The CDR3 DNA sequence: TGTGCCAGCAGTGAAACAACTAGCGGGGGCCCCAGCTCCTGCAATGAGCAGTTCCTC. Protein: CASSETTSGGPSSCNEQFL.

This chain links TRBV4-2 with TRBJ1-5; D is unclear. The CDR3 covers 15 residues. V was pared by 6 bases and J by 0 bases, with 12 bases between. Germline V gene lookup returns CDR1 LGHNA and CDR2 YNFKEQ. CDR3 nucleotide sequence: TGTGCCAGCAGACCACTAGCGGGTAGCAATCAGCCCCAGCATTTT. Translated, it gives CASRPLAGSNQPQHF.

This clonotype was recorded at least ten times. The chain is built from TRBV7-2 and TRBJ2-7, with TRBD2 matching over 7 bases. Germline V gives CDR1 SGHTA, CDR2 FQGNSA. With 7 bases clipped from V and 4 bases from J, the junction kept 16 bases outside the gene matches. The CDR3 has 16 residues. The chain's CDR3 is CASTLAGRGGRYEQYF. CDR3 bases: TGTGCCAGCACCCTAGCAGGGAGGGGCGGGAGATACGAGCAGTACTTC.

Worth noting for this clonotype: With a much larger clone just one base away, this may be a read error. The rearrangement links TRBV20-1 to TRBJ2-5; D remains unclear. CDR3 length: 11 residues. Germline V lookup: CDR1 DFQATT, CDR2 SNEGSKA (reference sequence). Deletions cut 4 bases from V and 9 bases from J, with 12 bases between. CDR3 amino acids: CSAISTEAQYF. In DNA, the CDR3 is TGCAGTGCTATCTCTACTGAGGCCCAGTACTTC.

This clonotype was seen many times. V gene TRBV5-8 combines with J gene TRBJ2-3, with D possibly matching TRBD2 (6 bases). In germline, CDR1 is SGHTS, CDR2 YDEGEE. The CDR3 is 16 amino acids. Trimming stripped 4 bases from V and 4 bases from J, with 19 bases between. Here the CDR3 DNA reads TGTGCCAGCAGCCGACTGGAGGCGGGGTTCGCAGATACGCAGTATTTT. Translating gives CASSRLEAGFADTQYF.

Of note for this clonotype: This may be a read error, as it is one base from a much larger clone. The rearrangement uses TRBV9 and TRBJ1-2; possible D gene TRBD1, 5 bases. V gave up 4 bases and J gave up 5 bases, with 15 bases separating them. The germline V gene has CDR1 SGDLS and CDR2 YYNGEE. CDR3 length: 14 amino acids. CDR3 amino acids: CASSPQGRVYGYTF. CDR3 DNA: TGTGCCAGCAGCCCCCAGGGCAGGGTGTATGGCTACACCTTC. The full variable domain, with the rest looked up from reference TRBV9 and TRBJ1-2, is DSGVTQTPKHLITATGQRVTLRCSPRSGDLSVYWYQQSLDQGLQFLIQYYNGEERAKGNILERFSAQQFPDLHSELNLSSLELGDSALYFCASSPQGRVYGYTFGSGTRLTVV.

This clonotype was seen repeatedly, ten times or more. The chain couples TRBV12-3 or TRBV12-4 to TRBJ1-2; 9 nucleotides agree with TRBD1. The CDR3 has 14 residues. V was pared by 6 bases and J by 5 bases, with 7 bases of the junction left unmatched. CDR3 sequence (DNA): TGTGCCAGCAGGAATACAGGGGGCGCTTATGGCTACACCTTC. Encoded protein: CASRNTGGAYGYTF.

The table lists this clonotype with many counts. One junction end does not reproduce the germline sequence, and a read error may be involved. This chain joins TRBV7-6 and TRBJ2-2; 7 bases map to TRBD1. Germline CDR1 is SGHVS and CDR2 is FNYEAQ. The CDR3 runs to 15 residues. The DNA of the CDR3 is TGTGCCGGCAGCTCGATAACAGGGGAGACCGGGGAGCTGTTTTTT. As protein: CAGSSITGETGELFF.

As to this clonotype: The junction does not match germline at one end; this may be a read error. This chain joins TRBV6-5 and TRBJ1-4; maybe TRBD1 (5 bases). Germline lookup yields CDR1 MNHEY and CDR2 SVGAGI. This CDR3 contains 16 residues. DNA for the CDR3: TGTGCCAGCAGTCACTCGAAGGGGAGGGCTAATGAAAAACTGTTTTTT. Amino acids: CASSHSKGRANEKLFF.

This clonotype was detected many times. This chain joins TRBV10-3 and TRBJ1-2; TRBD1 aligns across 9 bases. V trimming: 2 bases; J trimming: 9 bases; junction bases outside the gene matches: 7. Germline lookup yields CDR1 ENHRY and CDR2 SYGVKD. This CDR3 is 14 amino acids long. CDR3 sequence reads: CAISETGTGYRYTF. Here the CDR3 DNA reads TGTGCCATCAGTGAGACGGGGACAGGGTATCGCTACACCTTC.

V is TRBV20-1 and J is TRBJ2-1; D is unresolved. Germline loops: CDR1 DFQATT, CDR2 SNEGSKA (reference sequence). This CDR3 comprises 11 residues. Trimming shortened V by 4 bases and J by 4 bases, and 5 bases separated the two germline ends. CDR3 sequence reads: CSATRYNEQFF. CDR3 nucleotide sequence: TGCAGTGCTACTAGGTACAATGAGCAGTTCTTC.

On this clonotype: At one boundary the junction diverges from the germline segment, which might be a read error. The chain is built from TRBV12-3 or TRBV12-4 and TRBJ1-4; the D gene is possibly TRBD1 (5 bases). CDR3 size: 9 residues. CDR3 sequence: CASRLQGLF. CDR3 nucleotides: TGTGCCAGCAGGCTCCAGGGTTTGTTT.

This chain joins TRBV28 and TRBJ2-7, with 9 bases aligning to TRBD1. CDR3 length: 17 residues. The V gene end was trimmed by 7 bases and the J gene end by 1 base; junction bases not matched to a gene: 14. Germline CDR1 and CDR2: MDHEN and SYDVKM. The CDR3 is CASKTGGEGRGSYEQYF. DNA of the CDR3: TGTGCCAGCAAAACAGGGGGCGAAGGGCGGGGGTCCTACGAGCAGTACTTC.